Given below is one T cell receptor beta chain in context. The antigen it recognizes is unknown. Within one base of it there is no much larger clone, and no base qualities were kept. The sample originates from a study of blood T cell repertoires in COVID-19 (dated by TCRdb to 2020 to 2021). Background for the entire study: The collaborator samples originated in the United States, Italy and Spain and spanned the acute and convalescent phases of COVID-19. The material from the prospective study consisted of cDNA or gDNA derived from T cells, B-cell-depleted T cells, or PBMCs. Subjects who had been exposed to COVID-19, were actively infected with it, or had recovered from it provided the deeply sampled blood TCRbeta repertoires that made up the dataset. The repertoires were made available in a free public database intended to serve as a resource for research on the immune response to SARS-CoV-2. The samples were drawn from the first 160 participants of the ongoing ImmuneRACE study and from over 950 subjects provided by 6 global collaborators. A de-identified subject ID, COVID-19 status, age in years and sex were almost always included in the sample metadata. Where available, HLA class I and class II types were taken from metadata supplied by the sample provider and were not determined by assay-based typing.

Study-wide findings and limitations: How much clinical and demographic metadata was included differed by source and by participant, and the metadata was provided uncurated.

Each collaborating institution followed its own protocols to collect whole blood in K2EDTA tubes. For TCRbeta analysis, collaborators shipped samples in one of three forms: frozen whole blood, isolated PBMCs, or DNA extracted from either of those sample types. The CDR3, cysteine through phenylalanine, is 17 amino acids long. Here the CDR3 DNA is all that survives: 51 bases in frame from base 1. According to the germline V gene, CDR1 reads KGHDR and CDR2 reads SFDVKD. From V the trimming removes 4 bases and from J it removes 6 bases, while the gene matches leave 9 bases of the junction unaccounted for. TCRbeta CDR3 regions were amplified from genomic DNA using the immunoSEQ Assay, a bias-controlled multiplex PCR. Processing in the source paper ran as follows. The number of nucleated cells in each sample was estimated by amplification of reference gene primers within the assay. Sequence reads were collapsed and filtered to measure the absolute abundance of every unique TCRbeta CDR3 rearrangement. For each sample, productive Simpson clonality was calculated as the square root of Simpson's diversity index across productive rearrangements. This is the immuneACCESS table as TCRdb keeps it, with only in-frame sequences that have V and J called. A part of the clones is gone; compared with another copy, unresolved V genes explain less than half, and the rest is unexplained. The DNA gave D and trimming, while V, J and clone size come from that table. Within this sample are tens of thousands of clones, with about 80% of them counted one time only. The ten largest clonotypes hold around 15% of the sample.

The sequenced sample consisted of peripheral blood. The sequence was collected from a man aged 70 or older with acute or convalescent COVID-19. The chain is made from TRBV24-1 and TRBJ2-1; TRBD2 fits 12 bases in the junction. For the CDR3, the sequence is CATSDPGTSGLVNEQFF. The DNA reads TGTGCCACCAGTGACCCTGGGACTAGCGGGCTAGTCAATGAGCAGTTCTTC.